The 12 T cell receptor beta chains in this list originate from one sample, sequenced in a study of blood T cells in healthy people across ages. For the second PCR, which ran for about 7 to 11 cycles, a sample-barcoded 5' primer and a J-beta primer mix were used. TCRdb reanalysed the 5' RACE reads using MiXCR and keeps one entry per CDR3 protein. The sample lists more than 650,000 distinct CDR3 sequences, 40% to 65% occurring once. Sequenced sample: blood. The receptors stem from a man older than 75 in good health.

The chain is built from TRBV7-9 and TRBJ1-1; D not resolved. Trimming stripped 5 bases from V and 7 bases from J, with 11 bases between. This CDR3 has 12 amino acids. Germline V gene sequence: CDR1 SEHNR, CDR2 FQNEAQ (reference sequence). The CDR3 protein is CASSLQRIEAFF. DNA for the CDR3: TGTGCCAGCAGCCTACAGAGGATTGAAGCTTTCTTT.

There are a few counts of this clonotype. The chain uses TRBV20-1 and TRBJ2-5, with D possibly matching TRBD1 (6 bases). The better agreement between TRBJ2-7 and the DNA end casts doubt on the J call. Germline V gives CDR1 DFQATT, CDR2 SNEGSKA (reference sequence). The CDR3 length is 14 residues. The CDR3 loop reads CSATGHRVGDEQYF. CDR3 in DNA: TGCAGTGCTACGGGACACAGGGTAGGGGACGAGCAGTACTTC.

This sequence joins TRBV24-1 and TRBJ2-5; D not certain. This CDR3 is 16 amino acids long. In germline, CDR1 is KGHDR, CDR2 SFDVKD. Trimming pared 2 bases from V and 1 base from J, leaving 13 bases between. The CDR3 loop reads CATSDSGRTLQETQYF. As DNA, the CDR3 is TGTGCCACCAGTGATTCTGGCCGCACCCTCCAAGAGACCCAGTACTTC.

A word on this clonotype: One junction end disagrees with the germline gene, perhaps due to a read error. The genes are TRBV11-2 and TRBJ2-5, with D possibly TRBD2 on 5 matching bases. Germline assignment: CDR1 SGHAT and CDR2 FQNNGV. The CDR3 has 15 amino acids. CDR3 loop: CACSLEAPRAETQYF. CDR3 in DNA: TGTGCCTGCAGCCTGGAGGCCCCTCGGGCGGAGACCCAGTACTTC.

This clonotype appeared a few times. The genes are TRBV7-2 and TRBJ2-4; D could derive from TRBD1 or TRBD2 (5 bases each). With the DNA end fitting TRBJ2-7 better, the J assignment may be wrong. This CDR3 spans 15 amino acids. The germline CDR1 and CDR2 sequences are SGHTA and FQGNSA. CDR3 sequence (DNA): TGTGCCAGCAGCCTTTACCGGGACCGCGCCTACGAGCAGTACTTC. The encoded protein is CASSLYRDRAYEQYF.

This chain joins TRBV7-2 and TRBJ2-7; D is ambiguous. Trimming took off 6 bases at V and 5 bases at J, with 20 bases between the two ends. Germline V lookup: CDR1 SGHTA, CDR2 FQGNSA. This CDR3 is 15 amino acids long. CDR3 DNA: TGTGCCAGCAGATCAGAGCGAAGGGCCACGGACGAGCAGTACTTC. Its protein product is CASRSERRATDEQYF.

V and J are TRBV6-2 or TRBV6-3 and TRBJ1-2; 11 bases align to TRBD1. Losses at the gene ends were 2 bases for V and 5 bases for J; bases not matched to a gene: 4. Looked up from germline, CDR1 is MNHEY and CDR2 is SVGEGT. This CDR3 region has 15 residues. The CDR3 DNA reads TGTGCCAGCAGTTACGTCGGGACAGGGGGATATGGCTACACCTTC. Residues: CASSYVGTGGYGYTF.

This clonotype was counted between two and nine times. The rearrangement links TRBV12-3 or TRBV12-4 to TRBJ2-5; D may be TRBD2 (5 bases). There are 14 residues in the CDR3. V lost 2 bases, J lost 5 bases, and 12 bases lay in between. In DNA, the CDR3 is TGTGCCAGCAGTTTATTTGGTAGCGCGGAGACCCAGTACTTC. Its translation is CASSLFGSAETQYF.

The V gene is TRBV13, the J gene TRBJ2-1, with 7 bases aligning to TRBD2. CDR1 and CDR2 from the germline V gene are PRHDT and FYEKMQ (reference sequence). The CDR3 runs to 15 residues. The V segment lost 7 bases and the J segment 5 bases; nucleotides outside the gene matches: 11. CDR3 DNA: TGTGCCAGCATCCCGGGGCCCGCGGGGGACAATGAGCAGTTCTTC. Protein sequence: CASIPGPAGDNEQFF.

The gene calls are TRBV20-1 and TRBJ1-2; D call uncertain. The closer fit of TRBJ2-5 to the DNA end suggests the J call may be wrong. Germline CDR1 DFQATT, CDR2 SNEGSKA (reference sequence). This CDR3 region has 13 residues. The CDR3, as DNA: TGCAGTGCTATCTACAGTTATCAAGAGACCCAGTACTTC. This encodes CSAIYSYQETQYF.

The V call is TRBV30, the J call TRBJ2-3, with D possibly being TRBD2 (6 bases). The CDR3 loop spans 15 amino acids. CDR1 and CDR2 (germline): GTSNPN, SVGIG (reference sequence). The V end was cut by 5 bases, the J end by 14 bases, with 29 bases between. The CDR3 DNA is TGTGCCTGGTCTGGTACGGGAGCTGAGCACAGATACGCGTATTTT. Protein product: CAWSGTGAEHRYAYF.

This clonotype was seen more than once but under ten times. The CDR3 DNA follows: TGCGCCAGCAGTGAGTTTGGGGAGCAGTACTTC. Translating it yields CASSEFGEQYF. The chain combines TRBV10-1 with TRBJ2-7; no firm D call. The CDR3 runs to 11 residues. V lost 1 base, J lost 7 bases, and 5 bases lay in between. Per the germline V gene, CDR1 is WNHNN and CDR2 is SYGVQD (reference sequence).